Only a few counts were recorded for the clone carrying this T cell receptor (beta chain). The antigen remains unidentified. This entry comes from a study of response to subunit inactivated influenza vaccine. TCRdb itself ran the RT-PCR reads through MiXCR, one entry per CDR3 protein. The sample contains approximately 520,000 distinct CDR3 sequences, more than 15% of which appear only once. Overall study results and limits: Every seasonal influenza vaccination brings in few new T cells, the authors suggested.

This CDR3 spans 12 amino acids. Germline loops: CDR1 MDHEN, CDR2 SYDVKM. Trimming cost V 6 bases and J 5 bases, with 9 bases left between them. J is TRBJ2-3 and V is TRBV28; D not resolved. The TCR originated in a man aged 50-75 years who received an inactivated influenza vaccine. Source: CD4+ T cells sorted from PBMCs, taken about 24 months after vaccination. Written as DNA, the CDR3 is TGTGCCAGCAGAAGGCAGAGAGATACGCAGTATTTT. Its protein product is CASRRQRDTQYF.